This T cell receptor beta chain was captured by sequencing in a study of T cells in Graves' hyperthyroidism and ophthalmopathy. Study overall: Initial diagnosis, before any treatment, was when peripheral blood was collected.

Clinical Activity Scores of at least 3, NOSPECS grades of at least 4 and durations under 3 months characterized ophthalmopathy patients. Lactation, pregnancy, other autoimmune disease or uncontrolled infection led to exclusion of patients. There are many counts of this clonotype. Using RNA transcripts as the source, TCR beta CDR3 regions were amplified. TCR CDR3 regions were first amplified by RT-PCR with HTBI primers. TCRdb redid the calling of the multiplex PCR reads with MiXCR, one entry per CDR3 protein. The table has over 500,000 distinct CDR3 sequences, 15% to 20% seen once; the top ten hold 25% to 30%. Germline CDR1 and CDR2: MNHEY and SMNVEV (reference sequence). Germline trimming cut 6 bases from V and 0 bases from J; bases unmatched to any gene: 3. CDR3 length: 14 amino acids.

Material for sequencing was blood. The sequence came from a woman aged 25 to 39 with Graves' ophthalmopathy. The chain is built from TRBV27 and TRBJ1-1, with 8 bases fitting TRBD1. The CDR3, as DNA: TGTGCCAGCAGGGACAGGGTCTTGAACACTGAAGCTTTCTTT. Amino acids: CASRDRVLNTEAFF.